This T cell receptor (beta chain) was retrieved from a study of cytomegalovirus exposure and HLA in healthy donors. Study details: Per a later analysis, the approximately 690 first-cohort and 100 to 150 validation repertoires shared one platform. General study results and limits: The study found most TCR sequences rare, yet found some public TCRs in many donors. Researchers counted around 150 TCR beta chains as cytomegalovirus-associated.

The data were produced by immunoSEQ multiplex PCR, yet TCRdb's version contains in-frame clones alone and is incomplete. The sample has hundreds of thousands of clones, roughly 89% seen once. This clone was counted a single time. Its target is unknown. The donors were in the roughly 120-subject validation cohort; that cohort was separate from the roughly 680-subject first cohort. V was clipped by 0 bases and J by 1 base, with 10 bases between them. There are 15 residues in the CDR3. The germline gives CDR1 SGHTS, CDR2 YDEGEE. This TCR derives from a woman between 18 and 29 years old in good health and CMV-seronegative. The rearrangement links TRBV5-8 to TRBJ1-1; no reliable D call. Sample: PBMCs. The CDR3 here is CASSLVGSANTEAFF. The CDR3 DNA follows: TGTGCCAGCAGCTTGGTCGGGTCCGCGAACACTGAAGCTTTCTTT.